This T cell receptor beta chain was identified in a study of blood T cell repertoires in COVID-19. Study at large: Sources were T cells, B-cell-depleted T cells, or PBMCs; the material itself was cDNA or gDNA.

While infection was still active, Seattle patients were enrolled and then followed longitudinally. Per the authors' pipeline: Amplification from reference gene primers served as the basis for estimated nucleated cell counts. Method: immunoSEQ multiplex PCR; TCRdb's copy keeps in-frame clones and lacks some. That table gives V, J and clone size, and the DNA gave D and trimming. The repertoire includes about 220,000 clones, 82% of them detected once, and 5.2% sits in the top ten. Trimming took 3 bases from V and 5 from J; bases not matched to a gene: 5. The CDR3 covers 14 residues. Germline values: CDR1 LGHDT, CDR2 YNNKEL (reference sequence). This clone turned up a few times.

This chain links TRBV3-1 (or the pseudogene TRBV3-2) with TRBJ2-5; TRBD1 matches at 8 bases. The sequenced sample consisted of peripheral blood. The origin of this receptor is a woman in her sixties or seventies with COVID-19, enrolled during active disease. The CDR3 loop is CASSQRTGMETQYF. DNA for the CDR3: TGTGCCAGCAGCCAGAGGACAGGGATGGAGACCCAGTACTTC.